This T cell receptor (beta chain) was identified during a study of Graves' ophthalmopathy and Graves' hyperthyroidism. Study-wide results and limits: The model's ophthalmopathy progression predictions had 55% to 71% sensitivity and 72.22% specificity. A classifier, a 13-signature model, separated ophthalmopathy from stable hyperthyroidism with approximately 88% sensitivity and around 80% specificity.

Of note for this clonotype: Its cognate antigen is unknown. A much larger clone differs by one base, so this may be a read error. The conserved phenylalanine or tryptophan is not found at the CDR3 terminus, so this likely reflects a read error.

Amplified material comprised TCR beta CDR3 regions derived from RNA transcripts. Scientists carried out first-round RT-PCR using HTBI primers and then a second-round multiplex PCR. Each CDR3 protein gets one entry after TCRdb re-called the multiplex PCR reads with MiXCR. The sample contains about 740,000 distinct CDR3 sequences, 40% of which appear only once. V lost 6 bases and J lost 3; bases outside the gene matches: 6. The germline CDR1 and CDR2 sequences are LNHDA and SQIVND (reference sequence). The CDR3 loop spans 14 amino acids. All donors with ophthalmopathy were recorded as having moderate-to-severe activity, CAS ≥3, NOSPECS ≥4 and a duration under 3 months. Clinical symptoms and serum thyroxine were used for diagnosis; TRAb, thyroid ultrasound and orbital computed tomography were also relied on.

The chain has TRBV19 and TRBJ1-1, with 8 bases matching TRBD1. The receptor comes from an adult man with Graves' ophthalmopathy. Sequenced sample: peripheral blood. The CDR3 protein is CASRHRGRDTEAFI. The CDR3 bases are TGTGCCAGTAGACACAGGGGGAGGGACACTGAAGCTTTCATT.